This TCR beta chain originates from a study of metastatic and nonmetastatic thyroid tumors. As for the study in general: The comparison covered peripheral blood and tumor or nodule tissue in malignant and benign thyroid patients. Findings and caveats of the study: Benign nodules were reported to have significantly lower TCR beta diversity than malignant thyroid tumors, in blood and tumor.

In the original processing: Clinicopathological groups of papillary thyroid cancer showed CDR3 differences that were used to build a distant-metastasis classifier. TCRdb re-called clones from the PCR reads using MiXCR. Here the V and J calls rest on TCRdb's processing, not on the authors' analysis. Seen here are about 18,000 clones, over 20% observed once, and the top ten hold over 15%. This clone was counted ten times or more. What it binds is not known. Between the trimmed V and J ends, which lost 8 bases and 5 bases, there was a span of 6 bases. In germline, CDR1 is SNHLY, CDR2 FYNNEI. The CDR3 totals 10 residues. Each patient went into thyroid surgery without having received any treatment.

The genes are TRBV2 and TRBJ1-1; no clear D. Material: tumor tissue. The clonotype was recovered from a female donor with papillary thyroid cancer or a benign thyroid nodule (not recorded which). Some clones in this sample may be carry-over from other donors' samples. The CDR3 coding sequence is TGTGCCAGCCTCGGGACTGAAGCTTTCTTT. It specifies CASLGTEAFF.